The 18 T cell receptor beta chains reported below all come from one sample, sequenced in a study of shared clonotypes between healthy human individuals. Only in-frame clones appear in the TCRdb table, and some are missing; sequencing was by immunoSEQ multiplex PCR. The profile shows roughly 2.1 million clones, about 92% of them singletons. Terminally differentiated effector memory CD45RA+ cells were excluded from the naive CD8 cells, which were CD45RO-negative and positively selected for CCR7. What was sequenced was naive CD8+ T cells from PBMCs. The source of these receptors is a man aged 18-30 years in good health. Some clones in this sample may be carry-over from other donors' samples.

The V call is TRBV25-1, the J call TRBJ2-7; 9 bases agree with TRBD1. Looked up from germline, CDR1 is MGHDK and CDR2 is SYGVNS. J was trimmed by 5 bases and V by 6 bases; bases with no gene match: 8. The CDR3 totals 14 residues. The CDR3 bases are TGTGCCAGCAGGGGGGGGACAGGGTTGGACGAGCAGTACTTC. The encoded protein is CASRGGTGLDEQYF.

V is TRBV27 and J is TRBJ2-1, with D tentatively TRBD2 (7 bases). Germline values: CDR1 MNHEY, CDR2 SMNVEV (reference sequence). The CDR3 totals 17 residues. The ends were cut back, 1 base at V and 6 bases at J, with 19 bases in the middle. CDR3 loop: CASSLLASRGGFNEQFF. The CDR3 DNA reads as TGTGCCAGCAGTTTATTAGCGTCGCGCGGGGGCTTCAATGAGCAGTTCTTC.

The V gene is TRBV9, the J gene TRBJ2-2; the D gene is possibly TRBD2 (5 bases). The ends were cut back, 3 bases at V and 6 bases at J, with 18 bases in the middle. Germline V gene sequence: CDR1 SGDLS, CDR2 YYNGEE. The CDR3 has 16 amino acids. CDR3 amino acids: CASSASMGRRAGELFF. The DNA of the CDR3 is TGTGCCAGCAGCGCATCCATGGGGAGACGGGCCGGGGAGCTGTTTTTT.

This chain uses TRBV4-1 with TRBJ2-1, with D uncertain. Germline CDR1 is MGHRA and CDR2 is YSYEKL. The CDR3 runs 17 residues. The ends were cut back, 0 bases at V and 5 bases at J, with 17 bases in the middle. The CDR3 sequence: CASSQEYGRPIDNEQFF. Here the CDR3 DNA reads TGCGCCAGCAGCCAAGAGTATGGGCGCCCCATAGACAATGAGCAGTTCTTC.

The V call is TRBV27, the J call TRBJ2-7; D gene unclear. V was trimmed by 5 bases and J by 5 bases, leaving 7 bases between them. Germline assignment: CDR1 MNHEY and CDR2 SMNVEV (reference sequence). The CDR3 totals 11 residues. CDR3 loop: CASSIGHEQYF. DNA for the CDR3: TGTGCCAGCAGTATAGGACACGAGCAGTACTTC.

This chain connects TRBV27 to TRBJ2-2, with no clear D. This CDR3 comprises 15 residues. Between the trimmed V and J ends, which lost 1 base and 3 bases, there was a span of 9 bases. Germline CDR1 MNHEY, CDR2 SMNVEV (reference sequence). The CDR3 loop is CASSLFPIDTGELFF. CDR3 DNA: TGTGCCAGCAGTTTATTTCCCATCGACACCGGGGAGCTGTTTTTT.

This clone was seen only once. The rearrangement links TRBV15 to TRBJ1-1; 7 bases are shared with TRBD1. V shed 2 bases, J shed 7 bases, and the junction held 7 bases outside the gene matches. CDR1 is LNHNV and CDR2 is YYDKDF in the germline V gene (reference sequence). The CDR3 is 14 amino acids. In DNA form, the CDR3 reads TGTGCCACCAGCAGAACACCGGGACAGCTTGAAGCTTTCTTT. Translated: CATSRTPGQLEAFF.

As concerns this clone: Other DNA sequences from this sample encode an identical CDR3 as well. The chain joins TRBV27 to TRBJ2-7, with 7 positions matching TRBD1. This CDR3 is built from 13 residues. Unmatched junction bases numbered 5, after V lost 8 bases and J lost 1 base. CDR1 is MNHEY and CDR2 is SMNVEV in the germline V gene (reference sequence). CDR3 sequence reads: CASGPGQSYEQYF. In nucleotides, the CDR3 is TGTGCCAGCGGTCCGGGACAGTCCTACGAGCAGTACTTC.

The chain employs TRBV18 and TRBJ1-2, with 9 bases that match TRBD1. CDR1 and CDR2 from the germline V gene are KGHSH and LQKENI. J was trimmed by 5 bases and V by 7 bases; bases with no gene match: 17. The CDR3 runs 17 residues. The CDR3 loop reads CASLSPAGTGNGYGYTF. The CDR3 DNA is TGTGCCAGCTTATCCCCCGCCGGGACAGGGAATGGGTATGGCTACACCTTC.

A remark on this clone: The sample holds other DNA sequences that translate to the same CDR3. The chain links TRBV6-5 to TRBJ2-1; possible D gene TRBD1, 6 bases. This CDR3 has 14 amino acids. The germline V gene has CDR1 MNHEY and CDR2 SVGAGI. Trimming shortened V by 0 bases and J by 3 bases, and 6 bases separated the two germline ends. The CDR3 nucleotides are TGTGCCAGCAGTTACTCGACAGGCTACAATGAGCAGTTCTTC. Protein sequence: CASSYSTGYNEQFF.

CDR3 sequence (DNA): TGCGCCAGCAGCCAAGATGGTAGCGCAGGGCGCTGGGATACGCAGTATTTT. It translates to CASSQDGSAGRWDTQYF. The J gene is TRBJ2-3, the V gene TRBV4-1, with D perhaps TRBD1 or TRBD2 (5 bases each). V lost 0 bases and J 6 bases, leaving 19 bases between the germline ends. Germline-derived CDR1 and CDR2 are MGHRA and YSYEKL. The CDR3 is made up of 17 amino acids.

V is TRBV7-2 and J is TRBJ2-1; D call uncertain. CDR1 and CDR2 (germline): SGHTA, FQGNSA. The CDR3 covers 15 residues. Trimming cost V 5 bases and J 8 bases, with 19 bases left between them. CDR3 loop: CASSPFGLGQDEQFF. DNA for the CDR3: TGTGCCAGCAGCCCCTTTGGTCTTGGTCAGGATGAGCAGTTCTTC.

The chain has TRBV5-8 and TRBJ2-7, with D possibly being TRBD2 (6 bases). Trimming took off 2 bases at V and 5 bases at J, with 17 bases between the two ends. This CDR3 is 15 amino acids long. The germline gives CDR1 SGHTS, CDR2 YDEGEE. The CDR3 region is CASSFIVGGFDEQYF. The CDR3 DNA reads as TGTGCCAGCAGCTTCATTGTGGGAGGATTCGACGAGCAGTACTTC.

This clone occurred once. The chain joins TRBV7-3 to TRBJ2-2, with D possibly TRBD2 on 5 matching bases. V lost 5 bases to trimming and J lost 7 bases, with 14 bases between them. The CDR3 is made up of 14 amino acids. Per the germline V gene, CDR1 is SGHTA and CDR2 is FQGTGA. The CDR3 DNA is TGTGCCAGCAGCCACTTGGGAGAGCACGGGGAGCTGTTTTTT. As protein: CASSHLGEHGELFF.

The gene calls are TRBV6-6 and TRBJ1-2; no definite D call. The CDR3 contains 15 residues. Germline values: CDR1 MNHNY, CDR2 SVGAGI (reference sequence). Trimming cost V 6 bases and J 6 bases, with 20 bases left between them. The CDR3 spells CASSLVDNVGHGYTF. DNA for the CDR3: TGTGCCAGCAGCTTAGTAGACAACGTTGGGCATGGCTACACCTTC.

The chain uses TRBV30 and TRBJ2-1; no firm D call. Looked up from germline, CDR1 is GTSNPN and CDR2 is SVGIG (reference sequence). Trimming removed 3 bases at V and 2 bases at J, with 11 bases between. The CDR3 has 14 amino acids. In DNA form, the CDR3 reads TGTGCCTGGAGGGACCGGGCCACCTACAATGAGCAGTTCTTC. It encodes CAWRDRATYNEQFF.

The V and J genes are TRBV4-3 and TRBJ1-5; no clear D gene. Germline V gene lookup returns CDR1 LGHNA and CDR2 YSLEER. Trimming cost V 4 bases and J 3 bases, with 13 bases left between them. The CDR3 is made up of 15 amino acids. This chain's CDR3 is CASSPRRTINQPQHF. Written as DNA, the CDR3 is TGCGCCAGCAGCCCCAGGCGGACCATCAATCAGCCCCAGCATTTT.

The chain recombines TRBV27 with TRBJ2-2; no reliable D call. This CDR3 spans 20 amino acids. Germline V gives CDR1 MNHEY, CDR2 SMNVEV (reference sequence). Between the trimmed V and J ends, which lost 3 bases and 0 bases, there was a span of 23 bases. The CDR3 sequence is CASSLWSPGRPIANTGELFF. In nucleotides, the CDR3 is TGTGCCAGCAGTTTGTGGTCACCGGGCCGGCCGATCGCGAACACCGGGGAGCTGTTTTTT.